Below, 29 T cell receptor beta chains from the same sample are listed, as sequenced in a study of T cells after somatic rescue of genetic block (dated by TCRdb to 2019 to 2021). Libraries were prepared through the immunoSEQ multiplex PCR assay. What TCRdb holds here is the immuneACCESS table cut down to in-frame rearrangements. Part of the clones is not present; checked against another copy, under half of the missing clones reflect an unresolved V gene, and the others are unexplained. This sample lists tens of thousands of clones; just under 90% were detected once. About 1.5% of the sample goes to the ten largest clones. Input material: peripheral blood mononuclear cells (PBMCs). The receptors here all came from a woman younger than 30.

This clone has a single count. V usage is TRBV7-8 and J usage is TRBJ2-7, with TRBD2 matching over 8 bases. The CDR3 sequence is 17 residues long. The V segment lost 0 bases and the J segment 2 bases; nucleotides outside the gene matches: 9. From germline, CDR1 is SGHVS and CDR2 FQNEAQ. CDR3 DNA sequence: TGTGCCAGCAGCTTAGCGCTGTTCCAGCGGGAGACCTACGAGCAGTACTTC. It encodes CASSLALFQRETYEQYF. The variable domain in full, with the rest retrieved from reference TRBV7-8 and TRBJ2-7, is GAGVSQSPRYKVAKRGQDVALRCDPISGHVSLFWYQQALGQGPEFLTYFQNEAQLDKSGLPSDRFFAERPEGSVSTLKIQRTQQEDSAVYLCASSLALFQRETYEQYFGPGTRLTVT.

The rearrangement uses TRBV2 and TRBJ2-5; 7 bases map to TRBD1. The germline V gene has CDR1 SNHLY and CDR2 FYNNEI. The junction had 16 bases not matched to a gene; V was cut back by 6 bases and J by 9 bases. CDR3 length: 15 amino acids. CDR3 bases: TGTGCCAGCAGACCCGGGACAGTGGCAACACACCCCCAGTACTTC. It is translated as CASRPGTVATHPQYF.

This clone is a singleton in its sample. This same CDR3 is encoded by further DNA sequences in the sample. The chain combines TRBV19 with TRBJ1-5; 7 positions agree with TRBD1. Germline loops: CDR1 LNHDA, CDR2 SQIVND (reference sequence). The V gene end was trimmed by 9 bases and the J gene end by 0 bases; junction bases not matched to a gene: 8. The CDR3 extends over 15 amino acids. CDR3 region: CASVRGQYSNQPQHF. The CDR3 DNA is TGTGCCAGCGTACGGGGACAGTATAGCAATCAGCCCCAGCATTTT. The full variable domain, its missing parts supplied by reference TRBV19 and TRBJ1-5, is DGGITQSPKYLFRKEGQNVTLSCEQNLNHDAMYWYRQDPGQGLRLIYYSQIVNDFQKGDIAEGYSVSREKKESFPLTVTSAQKNPTAFYLCASVRGQYSNQPQHFGDGTRLSIL.

This CDR3 reads CASSLNGGRGEKLFF. CDR3 coding DNA: TGTGCCAGCAGTTTAAACGGGGGGCGCGGGGAAAAACTGTTTTTT. J is TRBJ1-4 and V is TRBV28; TRBD1 might be the D (6 bases). Germline values: CDR1 MDHEN, CDR2 SYDVKM. This CDR3 spans 15 amino acids. V dropped 2 bases and J dropped 8 bases, with 15 bases sitting between them.

The chain is built from TRBV5-1 and TRBJ2-7, with TRBD1 matching over 8 bases. CDR3 length equals 13 residues. Looked up from germline, CDR1 is SGHRS and CDR2 is YFSETQ. The junction had 4 bases not matched to a gene; V was cut back by 4 bases and J by 4 bases. The CDR3 region is CASSRDRIYEQYF. Here the CDR3 DNA reads TGCGCCAGCAGCCGGGACAGGATTTACGAGCAGTACTTC.

The chain employs TRBV2 and TRBJ1-2; 8 bases are a match to TRBD1. Per germline, CDR1 SNHLY and CDR2 FYNNEI. With V trimmed by 6 bases and J by 0 bases, 15 bases remained unmatched. CDR3 length: 18 residues. The CDR3 bases are TGTGCCAGCAGCGTACCCCCGGGACAGGAGCTCACTAACTATGGCTACACCTTC. This translates into CASSVPPGQELTNYGYTF.

The CDR3 loop is CASSLSWTSGSYEQYF. CDR3 coding DNA: TGTGCCAGCAGTTTATCATGGACTAGCGGCTCCTACGAGCAGTACTTC. The rearrangement joins TRBV27 to TRBJ2-7; TRBD2 matches 10 bases. The trim removed 0 bases at V and 0 bases at J, leaving 2 bases unmatched. CDR1 is MNHEY and CDR2 is SMNVEV in the germline V gene (reference sequence). CDR3 length: 16 residues.

The gene calls are TRBV5-5 and TRBJ2-5; 11 positions agree with TRBD2. Germline V gene lookup returns CDR1 SGHKS and CDR2 YYEKEE (reference sequence). The ends lost 0 bases at V and 7 bases at J; junction bases unmatched: 8. The CDR3 runs 16 residues. The DNA for the CDR3 is TGTGCCAGCAGCTTGGCCGGACTAGCGGGTGTAGGGACCCAGTACTTC. Protein: CASSLAGLAGVGTQYF. The full variable domain, in which reference TRBV5-5 and TRBJ2-5 provide the parts outside the CDR3, is DAGVTQSPTHLIKTRGQQVTLRCSPISGHKSVSWYQQVLGQGPQFIFQYYEKEERGRGNFPDRFSARQFPNYSSELNVNALLLGDSALYLCASSLAGLAGVGTQYFGPGTRLLVL.

This clone was seen once. V is TRBV27 and J is TRBJ2-6; D perhaps matches TRBD1 (5 bases). V lost 4 bases and J 0 bases, leaving 16 bases between the germline ends. There are 18 residues in the CDR3. Germline V gene sequence: CDR1 MNHEY, CDR2 SMNVEV (reference sequence). The CDR3 nucleotides read TGTGCCAGCAGTTACTCATCGGACACCCACTCTGGGGCCAACGTCCTGACTTTC. As protein: CASSYSSDTHSGANVLTF.

The V call is TRBV5-4, the J call TRBJ2-5; D possibly corresponds to TRBD2 (5 bases). Trimming stripped 0 bases from V and 4 bases from J, with 10 bases between. CDR3 size: 14 residues. In germline, CDR1 is SGHNT, CDR2 YYREEE (reference sequence). Written as DNA, the CDR3 is TGTGCCAGCAGCTTGGGGGTTGCGGGAGAGACCCAGTACTTC. Residues: CASSLGVAGETQYF.

V gene TRBV5-1 combines with J gene TRBJ1-1; weak D call: TRBD1 (6 bases). V lost 7 bases to trimming and J lost 6 bases, with 10 bases between them. The length of the CDR3 is 11 residues. CDR1 and CDR2 from the germline V gene are SGHRS and YFSETQ. The CDR3 coding sequence is TGCGCCAGCCAGGGGCAAGCTGAAGCTTTCTTT. Amino acid sequence: CASQGQAEAFF. Looking up the rest from reference TRBV5-1 and TRBJ1-1 gives the full variable domain: KAGVTQTPRYLIKTRGQQVTLSCSPISGHRSVSWYQQTPGQGLQFLFEYFSETQRNKGNFPGRFSGRQFSNSRSEMNVSTLELGDSALYLCASQGQAEAFFGQGTRLTVV.

This clone showed up just once. This chain connects TRBV28 to TRBJ2-2, with D uncertain. The ends were cut back, 2 bases at V and 1 base at J, with 5 bases in the middle. CDR1 is MDHEN and CDR2 is SYDVKM in the germline V gene. CDR3 length: 14 residues. In DNA form, the CDR3 reads TGTGCCAGCAGTTTAAGGCAGAACACCGGGGAGCTGTTTTTT. This translates into CASSLRQNTGELFF.

In DNA form, the CDR3 reads TGTGCCAGCAGCTTGAGAGGACAGAACACTGAAGCTTTCTTT. This gives the protein CASSLRGQNTEAFF. The chain links TRBV7-2 to TRBJ1-1; TRBD1 is a possible D gene (5 bases). Trimming cost V 3 bases and J 1 base, with 9 bases left between them. The CDR3 has 14 residues. Germline CDR1 reads SGHTA; CDR2 reads FQGNSA.

The chain recombines TRBV28 with TRBJ2-2; perhaps TRBD1 as D (6 bases). CDR3 size: 16 residues. V lost 4 bases and J lost 1, with 13 bases in between. Germline V gene sequence: CDR1 MDHEN, CDR2 SYDVKM. The CDR3 loop is CASSSGTLLNTGELFF. For the CDR3, the DNA is TGTGCCAGCAGTTCGGGGACACTCTTGAACACCGGGGAGCTGTTTTTT.

The chain couples TRBV30 to TRBJ2-5; D may be TRBD1 (6 bases). The V end was cut by 1 base, the J end by 5 bases, with 17 bases between. Germline CDR1 is GTSNPN and CDR2 is SVGIG (reference sequence). There are 15 residues in the CDR3. This CDR3 reads CAWSDRDTRWETQYF. In DNA, the CDR3 is TGTGCCTGGAGTGACCGGGACACCCGGTGGGAGACCCAGTACTTC.

The CDR3 loop reads CASSLAAGGTGELFF. The DNA for the CDR3 is TGTGCCAGCAGCTTGGCTGCGGGAGGTACCGGGGAGCTGTTTTTT. The J gene is TRBJ2-2, the V gene TRBV4-2; 8 bases map to TRBD2. Germline CDR1 reads LGHNA; CDR2 reads YNFKEQ. The CDR3 length is 15 residues. The V and J ends lost 5 bases and 5 bases, in that order; junction bases with no gene match: 7.

CDR3 nucleotides: TGTGCCAGCAGTACGGGACAGTCGATCGTGGCGGATCAGCCCCAGCATTTT. It is translated as CASSTGQSIVADQPQHF. The V gene is TRBV28, the J gene TRBJ1-5; 7 bases line up with TRBD1. The ends lost 5 bases at V and 5 bases at J; junction bases unmatched: 15. The CDR3 spans 17 residues. The germline CDR1 and CDR2 sequences are MDHEN and SYDVKM.

The V and J genes are TRBV11-2 and TRBJ1-1, with D possibly matching TRBD1 (6 bases). The CDR3 length is 15 residues. V lost 4 bases and J 1 base, leaving 13 bases between the germline ends. Germline V gene data show CDR1 as SGHAT and CDR2 as FQNNGV. The CDR3, as DNA: TGTGCCAGCAGCTCCTGGGGGCAGACGAACACTGAAGCTTTCTTT. Amino acid sequence: CASSSWGQTNTEAFF.

The chain joins TRBV29-1 to TRBJ2-3, with D tentatively TRBD1 or TRBD2 (5 bases each). The CDR3 covers 14 residues. Germline assignment: CDR1 SQVTM and CDR2 ANQGSEA. V was clipped by 6 bases and J by 1 base, with 14 bases between them. The CDR3 DNA reads TGCAGCGTGGGTGGGGGTAGGGGCACAGATACGCAGTATTTT. As protein: CSVGGGRGTDTQYF.

As to this clone: This same CDR3 is encoded by further DNA sequences in the sample. The chain combines TRBV7-9 with TRBJ1-1; 7 bases are a match to TRBD1. The CDR3 spans 14 residues. The germline V gene encodes CDR1 SEHNR and CDR2 FQNEAQ (reference sequence). Germline trimming cut 1 base from V and 1 base from J; bases unmatched to any gene: 0. This chain's CDR3 is CASSLGQGNTEAFF. The CDR3 bases are TGTGCCAGCAGCTTAGGACAGGGGAACACTGAAGCTTTCTTT. The whole variable domain, filled in from reference TRBV7-9 and TRBJ1-1, reads DTGVSQNPRHKITKRGQNVTFRCDPISEHNRLYWYRQTLGQGPEFLTYFQNEAQLEKSRLLSDRFSAERPKGSFSTLEIQRTEQGDSAMYLCASSLGQGNTEAFFGQGTRLTVV.

The gene calls are TRBV27 and TRBJ1-1; the match to TRBD1 covers 7 bases. The CDR3 runs 16 residues. CDR1 and CDR2 from the germline V gene are MNHEY and SMNVEV (reference sequence). Germline trimming cut 3 bases from V and 1 base from J; bases unmatched to any gene: 8. DNA of the CDR3: TGTGCCAGCAGTTTTAGTAGGGGGCGCGGGAACACTGAAGCTTTCTTT. Residues: CASSFSRGRGNTEAFF.

This clone is a singleton in its sample. This sample also contains other DNA sequences that code for the same CDR3. The V and J genes are TRBV18 and TRBJ2-3, with a weak D call TRBD1 (6 bases). With 3 bases removed from V and 4 bases from J, the gap between germline ends came to 8 bases. CDR3 length: 13 residues. Per the germline V gene, CDR1 is KGHSH and CDR2 is LQKENI. For the CDR3, the DNA is TGTGCCAGCTCACCCCCAGGGGCAGATACGCAGTATTTT. Protein: CASSPPGADTQYF.

The genes are TRBV11-3 and TRBJ2-1; D gene ambiguous. The germline V gene has CDR1 SGHNT and CDR2 YENEEA. The CDR3 is made up of 15 amino acids. V shed 0 bases and J shed 6 bases, with 12 bases lying between them. This chain's CDR3 is CASSLDSDAANEQFF. The DNA for the CDR3 is TGTGCCAGCAGCTTAGATTCGGACGCAGCCAATGAGCAGTTCTTC.

The V and J genes are TRBV4-1 and TRBJ1-1; D might be TRBD1 (5 bases). The CDR3 extends over 13 amino acids. V was cut by 8 bases and J by 2 bases, with 12 bases left in between. In germline, CDR1 is MGHRA, CDR2 YSYEKL. In DNA form, the CDR3 reads TGCGCCAGCCGAGAGGGGCTAAACACTGAAGCTTTCTTT. Protein product: CASREGLNTEAFF.

The chain employs TRBV25-1 and TRBJ1-3; D is uncertain. The CDR3 extends over 15 amino acids. Trimming removed 3 bases from V and 0 bases from J, with 9 bases in between. Per germline, CDR1 MGHDK and CDR2 SYGVNS. CDR3 loop: CASSDPRSSGNTIYF. In DNA, the CDR3 is TGTGCCAGCAGTGATCCCCGGAGCTCTGGAAACACCATATATTTT.

This clone was seen a single time. V is TRBV15 and J is TRBJ2-3, with D hard to call. V shed 0 bases and J shed 2 bases, with 3 bases lying between them. This CDR3 spans 13 amino acids. From germline, CDR1 is LNHNV and CDR2 YYDKDF (reference sequence). CDR3 DNA: TGTGCCACCAGCAGAGATAACACAGATACGCAGTATTTT. Its translation: CATSRDNTDTQYF.

The chain uses TRBV6-5 and TRBJ2-4; possibly TRBD2 for D (7 bases). Germline V lookup: CDR1 MNHEY, CDR2 SVGAGI. CDR3 length: 15 residues. V lost 0 bases and J 7 bases, leaving 13 bases between the germline ends. The CDR3 is CASSYSKEGGNIQYF. The CDR3 region has the DNA TGTGCCAGCAGTTACTCGAAGGAGGGGGGGAACATTCAGTACTTC.

The chain joins TRBV28 to TRBJ2-2, with D tentatively TRBD1 or TRBD2 (5 bases each). This CDR3 spans 16 amino acids. CDR1 is MDHEN and CDR2 is SYDVKM in the germline V gene. The V end was cut by 6 bases, the J end by 4 bases, with 18 bases between. CDR3 in amino acids: CASRSTGTAGTGELFF. DNA for the CDR3: TGTGCCAGCAGATCCACCGGGACGGCGGGCACCGGGGAGCTGTTTTTT. The variable domain in full, completed from reference TRBV28 and TRBJ2-2, reads DVKVTQSSRYLVKRTGEKVFLECVQDMDHENMFWYRQDPGLGLRLIYFSYDVKMKEKGDIPEGYSVSREKKERFSLILESASTNQTSMYLCASRSTGTAGTGELFFGEGSRLTVL.

CDR3 loop: CASSLTGTGYGYTF. The CDR3 DNA follows: TGTGCCAGCAGTTTAACCGGGACAGGGTATGGCTACACCTTC. The chain is built from TRBV27 and TRBJ1-2; 9 bases agree with TRBD1. The V segment lost 2 bases and the J segment 5 bases; nucleotides outside the gene matches: 3. The V gene's germline CDR1 is MNHEY and CDR2 SMNVEV (reference sequence). The CDR3 totals 14 residues.